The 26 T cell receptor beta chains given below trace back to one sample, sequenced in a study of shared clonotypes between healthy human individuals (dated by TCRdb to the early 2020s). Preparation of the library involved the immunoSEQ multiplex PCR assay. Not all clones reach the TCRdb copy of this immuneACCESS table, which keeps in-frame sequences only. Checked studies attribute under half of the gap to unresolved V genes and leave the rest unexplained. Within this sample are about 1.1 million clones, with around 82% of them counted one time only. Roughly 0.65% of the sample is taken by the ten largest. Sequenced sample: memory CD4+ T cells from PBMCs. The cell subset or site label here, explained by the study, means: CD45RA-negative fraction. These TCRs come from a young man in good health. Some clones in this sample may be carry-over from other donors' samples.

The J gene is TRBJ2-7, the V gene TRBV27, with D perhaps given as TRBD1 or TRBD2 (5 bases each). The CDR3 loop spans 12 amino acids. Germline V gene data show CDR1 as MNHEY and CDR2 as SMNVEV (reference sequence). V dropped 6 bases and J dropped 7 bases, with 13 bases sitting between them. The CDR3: CASSFPEGEQYF. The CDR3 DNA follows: TGTGCCAGCAGCTTTCCCGAGGGGGAGCAGTACTTC.

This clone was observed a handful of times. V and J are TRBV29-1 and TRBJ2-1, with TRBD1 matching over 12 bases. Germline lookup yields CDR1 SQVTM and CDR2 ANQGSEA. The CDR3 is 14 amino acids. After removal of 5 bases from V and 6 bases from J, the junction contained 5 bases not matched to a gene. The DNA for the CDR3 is TGCAGCGTTTTAGGGGGACAGGGGGCCAATGAGCAGTTCTTC. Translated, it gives CSVLGGQGANEQFF.

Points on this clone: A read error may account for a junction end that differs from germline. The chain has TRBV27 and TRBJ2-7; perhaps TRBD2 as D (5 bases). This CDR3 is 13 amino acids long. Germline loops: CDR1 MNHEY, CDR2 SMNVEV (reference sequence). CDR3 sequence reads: CASRLSGTYEQYF. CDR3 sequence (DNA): TGTGCCAGCAGATTATCCGGGACCTACGAGCAGTACTTC.

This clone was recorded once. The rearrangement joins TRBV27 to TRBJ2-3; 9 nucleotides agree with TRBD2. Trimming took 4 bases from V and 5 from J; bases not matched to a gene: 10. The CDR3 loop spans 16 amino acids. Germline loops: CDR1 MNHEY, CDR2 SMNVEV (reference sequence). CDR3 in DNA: TGTGCCAGCAGTTCGCCCATTAGCGGGAGCGGAGATACGCAGTATTTT. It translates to CASSSPISGSGDTQYF.

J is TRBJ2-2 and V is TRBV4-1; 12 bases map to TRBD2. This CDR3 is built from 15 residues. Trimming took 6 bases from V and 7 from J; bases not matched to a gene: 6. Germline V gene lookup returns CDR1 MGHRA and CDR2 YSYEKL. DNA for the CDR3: TGCGCCAGCAGGTCTAGCGGGAGGGCAGGCGGGGAGCTGTTTTTT. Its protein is CASRSSGRAGGELFF.

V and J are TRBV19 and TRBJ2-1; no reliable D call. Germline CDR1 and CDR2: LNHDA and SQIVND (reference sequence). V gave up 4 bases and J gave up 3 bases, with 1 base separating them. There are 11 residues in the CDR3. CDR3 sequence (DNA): TGTGCCAGTAGTAACTACAATGAGCAGTTCTTC. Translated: CASSNYNEQFF. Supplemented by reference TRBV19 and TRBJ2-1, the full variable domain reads DGGITQSPKYLFRKEGQNVTLSCEQNLNHDAMYWYRQDPGQGLRLIYYSQIVNDFQKGDIAEGYSVSREKKESFPLTVTSAQKNPTAFYLCASSNYNEQFFGPGTRLTVL.

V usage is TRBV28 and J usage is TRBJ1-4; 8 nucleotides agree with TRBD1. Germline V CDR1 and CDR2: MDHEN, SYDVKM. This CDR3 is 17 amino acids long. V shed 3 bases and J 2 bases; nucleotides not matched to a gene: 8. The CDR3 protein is CASSLTQGALTNEKLFF. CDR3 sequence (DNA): TGTGCCAGCAGTTTGACCCAGGGGGCTCTTACTAATGAAAAACTGTTTTTT.

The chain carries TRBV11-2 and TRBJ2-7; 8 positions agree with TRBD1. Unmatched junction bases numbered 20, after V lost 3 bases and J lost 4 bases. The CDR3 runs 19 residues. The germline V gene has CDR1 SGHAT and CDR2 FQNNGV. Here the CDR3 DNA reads TGTGCCAGCAGCTTTTCCCCTTTTCGCAAATCGGACAGGGATTACGAGCAGTACTTC. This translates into CASSFSPFRKSDRDYEQYF.

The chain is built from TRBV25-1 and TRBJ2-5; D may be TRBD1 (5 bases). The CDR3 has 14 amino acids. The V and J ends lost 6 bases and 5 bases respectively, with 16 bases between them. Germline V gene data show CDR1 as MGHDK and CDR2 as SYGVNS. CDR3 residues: CASRTNTAGETQYF. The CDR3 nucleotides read TGTGCCAGCAGGACCAATACGGCAGGGGAGACCCAGTACTTC.

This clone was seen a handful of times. Here the CDR3 DNA reads TGTGCCAGCAGTTTGGAGGGCCTTTCCTCCTACGAGCAGTACTTC. This translates into CASSLEGLSSYEQYF. The chain joins TRBV27 to TRBJ2-5, with D tentatively TRBD2 (6 bases). The DNA matches TRBJ2-7 better at its end, which makes the J call doubtful. Germline CDR1 reads MNHEY; CDR2 reads SMNVEV (reference sequence). The CDR3 spans 15 residues.

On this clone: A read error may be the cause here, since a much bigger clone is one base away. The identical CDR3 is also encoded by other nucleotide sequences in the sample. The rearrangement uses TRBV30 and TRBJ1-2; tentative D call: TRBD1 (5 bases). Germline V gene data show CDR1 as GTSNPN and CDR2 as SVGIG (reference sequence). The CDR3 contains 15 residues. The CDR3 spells CAWTQQALGRGGYTF. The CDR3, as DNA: TGTGCCTGGACCCAACAAGCTCTCGGAAGGGGCGGCTACACCTTT.

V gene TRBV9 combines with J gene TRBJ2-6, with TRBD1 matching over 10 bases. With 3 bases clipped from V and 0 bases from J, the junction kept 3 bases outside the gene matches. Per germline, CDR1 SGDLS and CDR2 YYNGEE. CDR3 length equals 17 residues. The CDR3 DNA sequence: TGTGCCAGCAGCGAGGGACAGGGGTACTCTGGGGCCAACGTCCTGACTTTC. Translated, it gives CASSEGQGYSGANVLTF.

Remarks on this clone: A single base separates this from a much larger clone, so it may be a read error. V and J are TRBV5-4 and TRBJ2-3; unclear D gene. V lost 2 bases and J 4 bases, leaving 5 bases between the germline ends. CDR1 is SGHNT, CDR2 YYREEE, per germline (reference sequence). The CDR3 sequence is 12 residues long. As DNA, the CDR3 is TGTGCCAGCAGCTTCGGGCCAGATACGCAGTATTTT. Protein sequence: CASSFGPDTQYF.

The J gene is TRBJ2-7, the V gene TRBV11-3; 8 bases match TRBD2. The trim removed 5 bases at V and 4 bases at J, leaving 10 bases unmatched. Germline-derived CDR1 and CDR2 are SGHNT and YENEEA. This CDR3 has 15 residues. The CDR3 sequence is CASSPTGTRAYEQYF. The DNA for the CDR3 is TGTGCCAGCAGCCCCACCGGGACTAGAGCGTACGAGCAGTACTTC.

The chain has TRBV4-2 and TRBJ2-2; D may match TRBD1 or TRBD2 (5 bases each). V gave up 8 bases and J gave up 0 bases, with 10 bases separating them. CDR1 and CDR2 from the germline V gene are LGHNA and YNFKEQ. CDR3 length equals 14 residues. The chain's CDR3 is CASGGAANTGELFF. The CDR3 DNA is TGTGCCAGCGGGGGAGCGGCGAACACCGGGGAGCTGTTTTTT.

CDR3 in amino acids: CASSFSKSTDTQYF. CDR3 nucleotide sequence: TGTGCCAGCAGCTTTAGTAAGAGCACAGATACGCAGTATTTT. This rearrangement joins TRBV7-9 to TRBJ2-3; D is unclear. CDR3 length: 14 residues. V gave up 3 bases and J gave up 0 bases, with 7 bases separating them. Germline V gene lookup returns CDR1 SEHNR and CDR2 FQNEAQ (reference sequence).

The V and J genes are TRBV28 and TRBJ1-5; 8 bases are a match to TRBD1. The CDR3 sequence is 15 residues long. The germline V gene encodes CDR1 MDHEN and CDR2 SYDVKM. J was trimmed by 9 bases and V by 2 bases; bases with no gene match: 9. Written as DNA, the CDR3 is TGTGCCAGCAGTTTAGCCGGACAGGGTTTGTCGCCCCAGCATTTT. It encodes CASSLAGQGLSPQHF.

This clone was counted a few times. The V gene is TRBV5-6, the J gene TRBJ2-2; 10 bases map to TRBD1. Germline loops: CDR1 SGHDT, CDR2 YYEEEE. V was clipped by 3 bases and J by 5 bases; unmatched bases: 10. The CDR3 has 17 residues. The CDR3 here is CASSSYFDRGQTGELFF. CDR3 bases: TGTGCCAGCAGCTCTTATTTTGACAGGGGGCAGACCGGGGAGCTGTTTTTT.

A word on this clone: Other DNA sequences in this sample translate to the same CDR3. The CDR3 bases are TGTGCCACCAGCAGAGATCGTCAATACGAGCAGTACTTC. Amino acid sequence: CATSRDRQYEQYF. V and J are TRBV15 and TRBJ2-7; D uncertain. Germline assignment: CDR1 LNHNV and CDR2 YYDKDF (reference sequence). This CDR3 is built from 13 residues. V was trimmed by 0 bases and J by 4 bases, leaving 7 bases between them.

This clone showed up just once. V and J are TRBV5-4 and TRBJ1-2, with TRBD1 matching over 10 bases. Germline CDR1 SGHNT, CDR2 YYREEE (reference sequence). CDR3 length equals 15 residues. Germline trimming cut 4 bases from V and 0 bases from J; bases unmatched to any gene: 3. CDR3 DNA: TGTGCCAGCAGCGCCGGGACAGGGGCTAACTATGGCTACACCTTC. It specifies CASSAGTGANYGYTF.

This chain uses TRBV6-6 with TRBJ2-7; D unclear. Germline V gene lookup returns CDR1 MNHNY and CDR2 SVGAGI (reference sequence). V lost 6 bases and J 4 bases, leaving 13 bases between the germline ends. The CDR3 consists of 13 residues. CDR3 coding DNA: TGTGCCAGCAGAACGATGAACCGATACGAGCAGTACTTC. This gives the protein CASRTMNRYEQYF.

DNA for the CDR3: TGTGCCAGCAGTTACCCGGGACAGAAAGAGACCCAGTACTTC. The encoded protein is CASSYPGQKETQYF. The rearrangement joins TRBV6-6 to TRBJ2-5; 7 nucleotides match TRBD1. The junction had 3 bases not matched to a gene; V was cut back by 2 bases and J by 3 bases. The CDR3 runs 14 residues. CDR1 MNHNY and CDR2 SVGAGI come from the germline V gene (reference sequence).

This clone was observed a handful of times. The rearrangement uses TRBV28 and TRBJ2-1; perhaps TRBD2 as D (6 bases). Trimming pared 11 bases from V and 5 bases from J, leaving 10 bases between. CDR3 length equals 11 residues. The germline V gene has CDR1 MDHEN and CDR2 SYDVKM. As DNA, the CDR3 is TGTGCCGCGGGGCTCCACAATGAGCAGTTCTTC. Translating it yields CAAGLHNEQFF.

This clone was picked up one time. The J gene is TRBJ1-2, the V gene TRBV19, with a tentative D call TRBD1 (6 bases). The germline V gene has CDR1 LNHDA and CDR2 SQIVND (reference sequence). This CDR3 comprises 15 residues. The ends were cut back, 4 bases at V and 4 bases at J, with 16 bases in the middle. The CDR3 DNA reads TGTGCCAGTAGTACAAACAGGGATTTAAGCTATGGCTACACCTTC. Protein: CASSTNRDLSYGYTF.

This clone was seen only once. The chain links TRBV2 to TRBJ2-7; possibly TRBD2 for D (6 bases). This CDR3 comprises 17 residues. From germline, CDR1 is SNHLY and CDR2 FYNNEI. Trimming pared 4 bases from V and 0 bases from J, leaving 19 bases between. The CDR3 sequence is CASSVPSAGPRSYEQYF. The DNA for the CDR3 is TGTGCCAGCAGTGTTCCTTCGGCGGGGCCTCGCTCCTACGAGCAGTACTTC.

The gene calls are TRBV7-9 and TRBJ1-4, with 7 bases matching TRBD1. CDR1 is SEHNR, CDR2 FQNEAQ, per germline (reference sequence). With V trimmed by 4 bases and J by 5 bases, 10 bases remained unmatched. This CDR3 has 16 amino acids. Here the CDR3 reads CASSSQGDRGNEKLFF. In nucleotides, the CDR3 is TGTGCCAGCAGCTCCCAAGGGGACAGAGGGAATGAAAAACTGTTTTTT.